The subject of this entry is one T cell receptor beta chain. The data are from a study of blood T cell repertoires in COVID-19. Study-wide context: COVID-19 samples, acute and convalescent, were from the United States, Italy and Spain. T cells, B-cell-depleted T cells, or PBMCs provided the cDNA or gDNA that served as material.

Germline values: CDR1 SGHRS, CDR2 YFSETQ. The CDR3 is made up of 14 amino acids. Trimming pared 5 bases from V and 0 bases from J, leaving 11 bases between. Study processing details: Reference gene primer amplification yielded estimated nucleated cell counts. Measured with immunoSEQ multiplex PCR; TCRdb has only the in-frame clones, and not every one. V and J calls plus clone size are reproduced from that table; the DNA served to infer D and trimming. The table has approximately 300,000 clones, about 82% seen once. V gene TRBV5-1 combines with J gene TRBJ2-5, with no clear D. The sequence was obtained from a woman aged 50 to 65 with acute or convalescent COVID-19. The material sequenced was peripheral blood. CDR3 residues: CASRQQTYQETQYF. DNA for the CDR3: TGCGCCAGCAGGCAACAGACGTACCAAGAGACCCAGTACTTC.